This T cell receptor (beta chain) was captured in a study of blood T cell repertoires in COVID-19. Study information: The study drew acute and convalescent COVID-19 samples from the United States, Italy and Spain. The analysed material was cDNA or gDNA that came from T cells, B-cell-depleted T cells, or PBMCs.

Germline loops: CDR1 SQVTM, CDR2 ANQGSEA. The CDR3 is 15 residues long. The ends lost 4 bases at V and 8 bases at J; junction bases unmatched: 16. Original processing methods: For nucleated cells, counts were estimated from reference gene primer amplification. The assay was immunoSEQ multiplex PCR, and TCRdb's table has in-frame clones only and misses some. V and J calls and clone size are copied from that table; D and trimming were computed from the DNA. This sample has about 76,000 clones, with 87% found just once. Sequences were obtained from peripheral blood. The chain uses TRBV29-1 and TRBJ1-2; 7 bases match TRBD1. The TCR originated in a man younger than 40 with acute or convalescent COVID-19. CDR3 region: CSVGVQGGVLSGYTF. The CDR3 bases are TGCAGCGTTGGGGTCCAAGGGGGCGTCTTGTCCGGCTACACCTTC.